This T cell receptor (beta chain) is from a study of CD8+CD57+ T cells in acquired aplastic anemia. The use of genomic DNA as template underpinned the TCR beta VDJ and CDR3 profiling. MiXCR was run by TCRdb on the reads, yielding one entry per CDR3 protein. Of around 130,000 distinct CDR3 sequences in the sample, 58% are singletons; the top ten hold roughly 29%. Study-wide points: Both patients and controls carried the same twenty-nine CD8+ CDR3 sequences.

Many counts were recorded for this clonotype. The antigen is unknown. An expansion of CD8+CD57+ cells by flow cytometry had been shown in patients chosen for sequencing. Severe acquired aplastic anemia was present in every patient. Blood sampling was performed on the patients, and none of them had received therapy by then. The TCR was taken from a human donor with aplastic anemia. The specimen was sorted CD4+, CD8+, or CD8+CD57+ T cells (not recorded which) from PBMCs.

In DNA form, the CDR3 reads TGTGCCATCAGTGAGGGGGTGAGGGGGCGCAATCCCGGGGAGCTGTTTTTT. Residues: CAISEGVRGRNPGELFF. The rearrangement uses TRBV10-3 and TRBJ2-2; 7 nucleotides line up with TRBD1. Germline CDR1 ENHRY, CDR2 SYGVKD. The V and J ends lost 2 bases and 6 bases, in that order; junction bases with no gene match: 12. The CDR3 has 17 residues.